Listed here are 2 T cell receptor beta chains from one sample, sequenced in a study of blood T cell repertoires in COVID-19. Clones were read by immunoSEQ multiplex PCR, and TCRdb kept only the in-frame ones, dropping some. The sample lists approximately 97,000 clones; more than 85% were seen once. Sequencing was done on a sample of peripheral blood. The receptors were sampled from a man younger than 30 with acute or convalescent COVID-19.

The rearrangement joins TRBV25-1 to TRBJ1-2, with unresolved D. With 0 bases removed from V and 9 bases from J, the gap between germline ends came to 8 bases. Germline assignment: CDR1 MGHDK and CDR2 SYGVNS. The CDR3 is 12 residues long. As DNA, the CDR3 is TGTGCCAGCAGTGAATACGGGGTTCGCTACACCTTC. Translating it yields CASSEYGVRYTF.

The chain uses TRBV19 and TRBJ1-2; 9 bases are a match to TRBD1. Germline values: CDR1 LNHDA, CDR2 SQIVND (reference sequence). The length of the CDR3 is 16 residues. The V segment lost 5 bases and the J segment 6 bases; nucleotides outside the gene matches: 13. CDR3 coding DNA: TGTGCCAGTAGTGTACCGGCGGGACAGGGACTGAATGGCTACACCTTC. It specifies CASSVPAGQGLNGYTF.